This is a list of T cell receptor beta chains from one sample in a study of blood T cell repertoires in COVID-19. Method: immunoSEQ multiplex PCR; TCRdb's copy keeps in-frame clones and lacks some. The sample yields fewer than 200,000 clones, roughly 80% seen once. Sequencing was done on a sample of peripheral blood. All receptors come from a woman at least 80 years old with acute or convalescent COVID-19. The CDR3 runs from the conserved cysteine through the conserved F or W. The D gene is left open where the match is weak. Clone size is not always given. Where it is, it says once, few, many or a class for expanded clones.

abundance: .; d_gene: .; v_gene: TRBV6-5; j_gene: TRBJ1-2; CDR3nt: TGTGCCAGCAGAACTCCACAGGGTACCTACACCTTC; CDR3aa: CASRTPQGTYTF
abundance: .; d_gene: .; v_gene: TRBV3-1/TRBV3-2; j_gene: TRBJ2-7; CDR3nt: TGTGCCAGTGGGGGACAACCTTTCGGACCCTACGAGCAGTACTTC; CDR3aa: CASGGQPFGPYEQYF
abundance: .; d_gene: .; v_gene: TRBV19; j_gene: TRBJ2-7; CDR3nt: TGTGCCAGTAGTATTGGGCAGGGCCACGAGCAGTACTTC; CDR3aa: CASSIGQGHEQYF
abundance: few; d_gene: .; v_gene: TRBV19; j_gene: TRBJ1-5; CDR3nt: TGTGCCAGTAGTATTTCATCGGACAATAGCAATCAGCCCCAGCATTTT; CDR3aa: CASSISSDNSNQPQHF
abundance: .; d_gene: .; v_gene: TRBV7-2; j_gene: TRBJ2-3; CDR3nt: TGTGCCAGCAGCTTAGGTAGCGCGGGCACAGATACGCAGTATTTT; CDR3aa: CASSLGSAGTDTQYF
abundance: few; d_gene: TRBD1; v_gene: TRBV7-3; j_gene: TRBJ1-1; CDR3nt: TGTGCCAGCAGCATACAGGGGATGAACACTGAAGCTTTCTTT; CDR3aa: CASSIQGMNTEAFF
abundance: once; d_gene: TRBD2; v_gene: TRBV14; j_gene: TRBJ2-1; CDR3nt: TGTGCCAGCAGCCGCGGGGGGAGCTCCTACAATGAGCAGTTCTTC; CDR3aa: CASSRGGSSYNEQFF
abundance: .; d_gene: .; v_gene: TRBV6-2/TRBV6-3; j_gene: TRBJ1-1; CDR3nt: TGTGCCAGCAGTTACGGGAGATTGGGGCCAGGGGTGAACACTGAAGCTTTCTTT; CDR3aa: CASSYGRLGPGVNTEAFF
abundance: many; d_gene: .; v_gene: TRBV27; j_gene: TRBJ1-5; CDR3nt: TGTGCCAGCAGTTTAATCGGGGAGCCCCAGCATTTT; CDR3aa: CASSLIGEPQHF
abundance: .; d_gene: .; v_gene: TRBV5-6; j_gene: TRBJ2-5; CDR3nt: TGTGCCAGCTTCAGATATCCGCAAGAGACCCAGTACTTC; CDR3aa: CASFRYPQETQYF
abundance: .; d_gene: .; v_gene: TRBV2; j_gene: TRBJ2-3; CDR3nt: TGTGCCAGCAGCCCTCCCCCCCCAGATACGCAGTATTTT; CDR3aa: CASSPPPPDTQYF
abundance: .; d_gene: .; v_gene: TRBV2; j_gene: TRBJ1-1; CDR3nt: TGTGCCAGCAGTGAGTACCAACTGAGCACTGAAGCTTTCTTT; CDR3aa: CASSEYQLSTEAFF
abundance: .; d_gene: .; v_gene: TRBV6-2/TRBV6-3; j_gene: TRBJ2-2; CDR3nt: TGTGCCAGCAGTTACTTTAGGGGGTCCGGGGAGCTGTTTTTT; CDR3aa: CASSYFRGSGELFF
abundance: once; d_gene: TRBD1; v_gene: TRBV11-2; j_gene: TRBJ2-1; CDR3nt: TGTGCCAGCAGCCAATGGACAGGGGGCGCTAACAATGAGCAGTTCTTC; CDR3aa: CASSQWTGGANNEQFF
abundance: few; d_gene: .; v_gene: TRBV10-3; j_gene: TRBJ1-1; CDR3nt: TGTGCCATCAGTGCAGGGGCCGTGAACACTGAAGCTTTCTTT; CDR3aa: CAISAGAVNTEAFF
abundance: .; d_gene: .; v_gene: TRBV28; j_gene: TRBJ1-5; CDR3nt: TGTGCCAGCAGTTTAAGGGGTCAGCCCCAGCATTTT; CDR3aa: CASSLRGQPQHF
abundance: .; d_gene: .; v_gene: TRBV25-1; j_gene: TRBJ2-3; CDR3nt: TGTGCCAGCAGTGAAACCCGGTGGTCAGATACGCAGTATTTT; CDR3aa: CASSETRWSDTQYF
abundance: once; d_gene: TRBD2; v_gene: TRBV7-2; j_gene: TRBJ2-7; CDR3nt: TGTGCCAGCAGCTTCCTCGGGACTAGCATTTACGAGCAGTACTTC; CDR3aa: CASSFLGTSIYEQYF
abundance: .; d_gene: TRBD2; v_gene: TRBV7-9; j_gene: TRBJ2-1; CDR3nt: TGTGCCAGCAGCTTAGGGGGGACTAGCGGGAGAGGAAATGAGCAGTTCTTC; CDR3aa: CASSLGGTSGRGNEQFF
abundance: .; d_gene: TRBD1; v_gene: TRBV6-2/TRBV6-3; j_gene: TRBJ1-6; CDR3nt: TGTGCCAGCAGTCCCCAGGGGGCGCGGAATTCACCCCTCCACTTT; CDR3aa: CASSPQGARNSPLHF
abundance: .; d_gene: TRBD1; v_gene: TRBV6-6; j_gene: TRBJ1-6; CDR3nt: TGTGCCAGCAGCGACAGGGCCGAACTCCACTTT; CDR3aa: CASSDRAELHF
abundance: .; d_gene: .; v_gene: TRBV12-3/TRBV12-4; j_gene: TRBJ2-2; CDR3nt: TGTGCCAGCAGGGGACAGAACACCGGGGAGCTGTTTTTT; CDR3aa: CASRGQNTGELFF
abundance: .; d_gene: .; v_gene: TRBV18; j_gene: TRBJ1-5; CDR3nt: TGTGCCAGCCGCAACTCAGGGGTAAGCAATCAGCCCCAGCATTTT; CDR3aa: CASRNSGVSNQPQHF
abundance: .; d_gene: .; v_gene: TRBV7-2; j_gene: TRBJ1-1; CDR3nt: TGTGCCAGCAGCTTAGCGCTCACAAGCACTGAAGCTTTCTTT; CDR3aa: CASSLALTSTEAFF
abundance: .; d_gene: .; v_gene: TRBV4-2; j_gene: TRBJ1-1; CDR3nt: TGTGCCAGCAGCCACCCAGCGGGCCAAGCTTTCTTT; CDR3aa: CASSHPAGQAFF
abundance: .; d_gene: .; v_gene: TRBV30; j_gene: TRBJ1-3; CDR3nt: TGTGCCTGCATACAGGGTGGAAACACCATATATTTT; CDR3aa: CACIQGGNTIYF
abundance: .; d_gene: TRBD1; v_gene: TRBV4-3; j_gene: TRBJ1-6; CDR3nt: TGCGCCAGCAGCCAAGATTATGGGACAGGGGATTTCTACAATTCACCCCTCCACTTT; CDR3aa: CASSQDYGTGDFYNSPLHF
abundance: .; d_gene: .; v_gene: TRBV9; j_gene: TRBJ1-2; CDR3nt: TGTGCCAGCAGCGGCAACCCAGGGTCGCAAAAGCTCTACACCTTC; CDR3aa: CASSGNPGSQKLYTF
abundance: once; d_gene: .; v_gene: TRBV7-6; j_gene: TRBJ1-2; CDR3nt: TGTGCCAGCAGCGGGGGGGGTCCAGACTATGGCTACACCTTC; CDR3aa: CASSGGGPDYGYTF
abundance: .; d_gene: .; v_gene: TRBV12-3/TRBV12-4; j_gene: TRBJ1-2; CDR3nt: TGTGCCAGCAGTCCTGACAGTGTAGGTGGCTACACCTTC; CDR3aa: CASSPDSVGGYTF
abundance: .; d_gene: .; v_gene: TRBV10-3; j_gene: TRBJ1-2; CDR3nt: TGTGCCATCTGGGAGGAGGGATCGGCTGGCTACACCTTC; CDR3aa: CAIWEEGSAGYTF
abundance: .; d_gene: .; v_gene: TRBV4-3; j_gene: TRBJ1-1; CDR3nt: TGCGCCAGCAGCCAATTCCAACAGGCCAGTTTTGAAGCTTTCTTT; CDR3aa: CASSQFQQASFEAFF
abundance: .; d_gene: TRBD2; v_gene: TRBV14; j_gene: TRBJ2-3; CDR3nt: TGTGCCAGCAGCCATCAATTTTTAGCGGGAGGCGCAGATACGCAGTATTTT; CDR3aa: CASSHQFLAGGADTQYF
abundance: .; d_gene: .; v_gene: TRBV18; j_gene: TRBJ1-2; CDR3nt: TGTGCCAGCTCACGGTCTGACACCTATGGCTACACCTTC; CDR3aa: CASSRSDTYGYTF
abundance: .; d_gene: TRBD2; v_gene: TRBV5-1; j_gene: TRBJ2-5; CDR3nt: TGCGCCAGCAGCCGCCCGGCGGGGGACCAAGAGACCCAGTACTTC; CDR3aa: CASSRPAGDQETQYF
abundance: .; d_gene: TRBD1; v_gene: TRBV29-1; j_gene: TRBJ1-4; CDR3nt: TGCAGCGTGGAGCGGACAGGGAAGCCTGAAAAACTGTTTTTT; CDR3aa: CSVERTGKPEKLFF
abundance: .; d_gene: TRBD1; v_gene: TRBV19; j_gene: TRBJ1-6; CDR3nt: TGTGCCAGTAGTGAACGGACAGGGGAACGATCACCCCTCCACTTT; CDR3aa: CASSERTGERSPLHF
abundance: .; d_gene: .; v_gene: TRBV5-1; j_gene: TRBJ1-6; CDR3nt: TGCGCCAGCAGCGGGGGTGCGGGGTCCCTCCACTTT; CDR3aa: CASSGGAGSLHF
abundance: .; d_gene: TRBD1; v_gene: TRBV19; j_gene: TRBJ1-6; CDR3nt: TGTGCCAGTAGTATGGCGGGAGCGGGACAGGGGACCAACTCACCCCTCCACTTT; CDR3aa: CASSMAGAGQGTNSPLHF
abundance: few; d_gene: .; v_gene: TRBV11-2; j_gene: TRBJ1-2; CDR3nt: TGTGCCAGCAGCTACACAGGGTTTAATGGCTACACCTTC; CDR3aa: CASSYTGFNGYTF